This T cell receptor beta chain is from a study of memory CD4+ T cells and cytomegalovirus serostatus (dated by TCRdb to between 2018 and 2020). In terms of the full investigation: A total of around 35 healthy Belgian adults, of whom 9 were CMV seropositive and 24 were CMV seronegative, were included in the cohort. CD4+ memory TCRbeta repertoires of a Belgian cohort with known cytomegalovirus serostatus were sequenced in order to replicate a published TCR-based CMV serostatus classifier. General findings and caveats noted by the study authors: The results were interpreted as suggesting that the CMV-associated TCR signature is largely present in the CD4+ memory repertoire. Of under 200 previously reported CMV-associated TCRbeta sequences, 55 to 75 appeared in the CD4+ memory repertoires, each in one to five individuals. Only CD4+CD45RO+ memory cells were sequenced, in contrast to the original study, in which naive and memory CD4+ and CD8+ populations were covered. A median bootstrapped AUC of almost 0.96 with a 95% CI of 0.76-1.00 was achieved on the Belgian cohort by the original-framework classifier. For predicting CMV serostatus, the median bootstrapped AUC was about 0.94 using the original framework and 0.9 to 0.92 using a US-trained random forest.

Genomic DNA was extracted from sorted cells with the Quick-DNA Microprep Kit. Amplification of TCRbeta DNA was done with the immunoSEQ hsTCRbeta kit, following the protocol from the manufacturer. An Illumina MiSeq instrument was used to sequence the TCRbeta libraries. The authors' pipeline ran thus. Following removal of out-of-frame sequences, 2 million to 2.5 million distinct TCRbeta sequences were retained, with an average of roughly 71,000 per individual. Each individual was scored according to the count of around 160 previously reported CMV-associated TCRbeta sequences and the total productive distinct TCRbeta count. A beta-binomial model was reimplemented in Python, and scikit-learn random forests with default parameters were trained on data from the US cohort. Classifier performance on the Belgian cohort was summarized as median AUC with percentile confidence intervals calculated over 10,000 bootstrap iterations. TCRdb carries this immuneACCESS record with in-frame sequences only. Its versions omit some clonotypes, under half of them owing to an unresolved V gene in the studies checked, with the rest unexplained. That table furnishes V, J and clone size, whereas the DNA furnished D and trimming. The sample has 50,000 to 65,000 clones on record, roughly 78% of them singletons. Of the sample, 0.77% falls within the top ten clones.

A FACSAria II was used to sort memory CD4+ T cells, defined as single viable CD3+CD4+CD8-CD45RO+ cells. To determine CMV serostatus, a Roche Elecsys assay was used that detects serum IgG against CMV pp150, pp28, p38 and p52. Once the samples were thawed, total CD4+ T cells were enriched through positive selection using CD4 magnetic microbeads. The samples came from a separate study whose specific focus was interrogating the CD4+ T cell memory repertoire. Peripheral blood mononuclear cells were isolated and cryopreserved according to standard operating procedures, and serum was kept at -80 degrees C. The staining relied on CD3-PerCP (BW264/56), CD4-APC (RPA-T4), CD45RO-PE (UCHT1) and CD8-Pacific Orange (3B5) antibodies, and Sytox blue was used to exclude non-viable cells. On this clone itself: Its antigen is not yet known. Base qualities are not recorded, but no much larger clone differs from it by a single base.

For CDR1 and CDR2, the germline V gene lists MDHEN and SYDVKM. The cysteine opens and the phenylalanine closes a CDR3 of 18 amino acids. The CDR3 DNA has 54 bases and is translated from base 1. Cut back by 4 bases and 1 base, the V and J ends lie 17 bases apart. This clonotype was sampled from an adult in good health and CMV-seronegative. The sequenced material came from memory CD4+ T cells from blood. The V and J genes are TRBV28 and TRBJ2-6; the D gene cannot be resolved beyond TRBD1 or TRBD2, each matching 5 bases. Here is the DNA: TGTGCCAGCAGTTCCACGGGACGGAGTGTATCTGGGGCCAACGTCCTGACTTTC. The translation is CASSSTGRSVSGANVLTF.